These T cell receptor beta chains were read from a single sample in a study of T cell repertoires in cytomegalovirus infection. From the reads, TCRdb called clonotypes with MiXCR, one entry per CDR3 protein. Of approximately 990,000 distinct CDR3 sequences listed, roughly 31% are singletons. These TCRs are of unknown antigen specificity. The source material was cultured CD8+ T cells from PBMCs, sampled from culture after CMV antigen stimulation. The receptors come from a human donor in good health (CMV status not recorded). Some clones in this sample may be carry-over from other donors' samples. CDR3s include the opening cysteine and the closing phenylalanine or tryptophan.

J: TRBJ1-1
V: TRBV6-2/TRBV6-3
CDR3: CASSQGSWTEAFF

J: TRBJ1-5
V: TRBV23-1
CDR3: CASTPGQANQPQHF

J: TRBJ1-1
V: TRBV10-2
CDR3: CASNPGGWTEAFF

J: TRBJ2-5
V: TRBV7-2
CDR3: CASSLVWRPSETQYF

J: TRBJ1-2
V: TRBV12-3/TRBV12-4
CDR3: CASSFSPSGRTAGYTF

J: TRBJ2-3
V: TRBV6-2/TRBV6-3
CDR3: CASSPLAGGTSSTDTQYF

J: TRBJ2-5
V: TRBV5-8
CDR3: CASSLVVPYF

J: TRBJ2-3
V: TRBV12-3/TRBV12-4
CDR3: CASGTTDTQYF

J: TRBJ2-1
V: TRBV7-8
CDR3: CASSPVTSYNEQFF

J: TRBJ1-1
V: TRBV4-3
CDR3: CASSLKDSDWVFF

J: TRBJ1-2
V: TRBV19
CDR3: CASYGRPVSTGRGTYGYTF

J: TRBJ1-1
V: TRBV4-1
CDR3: CASRVTGQGNTEAFF

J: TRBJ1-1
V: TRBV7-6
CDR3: CASSFLTGLNTEAFF

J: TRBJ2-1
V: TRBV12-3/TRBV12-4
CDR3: CASGSGFWQFF

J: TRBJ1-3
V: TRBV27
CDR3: CASSTSRGSGNTIYF

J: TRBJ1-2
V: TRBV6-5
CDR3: CASSYSREYGYTF

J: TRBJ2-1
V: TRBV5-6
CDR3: CASSLPPGYNEQFF

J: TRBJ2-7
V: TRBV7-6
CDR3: CASSLEGQSYEQYF

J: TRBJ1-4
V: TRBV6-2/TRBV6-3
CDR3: CASSSREDATNEKLFF

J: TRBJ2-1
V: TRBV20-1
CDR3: CSARDSLALNYNEQFF

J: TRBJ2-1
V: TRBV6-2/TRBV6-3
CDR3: CASSRAGTAAEQFF

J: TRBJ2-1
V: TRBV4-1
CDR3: CASSQEVWPNEQFF

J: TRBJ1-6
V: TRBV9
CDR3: CASSPRDRNSPLHF

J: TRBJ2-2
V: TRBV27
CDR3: CASSLLGPPNTGELLF

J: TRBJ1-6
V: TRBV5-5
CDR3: CASSATGANSPLHF

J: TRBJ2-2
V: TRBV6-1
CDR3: CATGAPGELFF

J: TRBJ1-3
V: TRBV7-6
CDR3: CASSSSPSTIYF

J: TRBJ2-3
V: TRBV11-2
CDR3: CASSLDPVVRGTPDTQYF

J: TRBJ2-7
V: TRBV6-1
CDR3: CASDLRISSYEQYF

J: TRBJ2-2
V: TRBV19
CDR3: CATSTGPNTGELFF

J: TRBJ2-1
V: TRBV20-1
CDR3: CSAPWTSTNEQFF